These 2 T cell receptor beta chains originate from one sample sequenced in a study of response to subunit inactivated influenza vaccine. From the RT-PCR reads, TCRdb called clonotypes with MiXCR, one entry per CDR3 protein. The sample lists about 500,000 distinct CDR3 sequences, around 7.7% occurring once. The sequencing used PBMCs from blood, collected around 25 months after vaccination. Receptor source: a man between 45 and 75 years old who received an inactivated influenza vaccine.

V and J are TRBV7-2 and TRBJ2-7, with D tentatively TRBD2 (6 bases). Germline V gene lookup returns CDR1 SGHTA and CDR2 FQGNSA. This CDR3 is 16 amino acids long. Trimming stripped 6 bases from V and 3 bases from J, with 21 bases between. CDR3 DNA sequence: TGTGCCAGCAGGGAGGGCCCCGCTGGTAATCTCTACGAGCAGTACTTC. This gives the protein CASREGPAGNLYEQYF.

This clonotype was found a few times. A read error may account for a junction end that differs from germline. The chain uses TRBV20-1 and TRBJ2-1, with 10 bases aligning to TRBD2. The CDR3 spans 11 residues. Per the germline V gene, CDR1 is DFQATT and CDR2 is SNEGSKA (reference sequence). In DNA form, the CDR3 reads TGCAGTGCTAGGACCGGGACTAGCGCCAAATTC. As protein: CSARTGTSAKF.